The 25 T cell receptor beta chains below all came from one sample that was sequenced in a study of blood T cell repertoires in COVID-19. Sequencing was performed with immunoSEQ multiplex PCR; in TCRdb, only in-frame clones are kept and a portion is missing. The sample lists some 40,000 clones; 75% to 95% were seen once. The specimen was peripheral blood. These receptors were taken from an elderly woman with acute or convalescent COVID-19.

The chain couples TRBV11-2 to TRBJ2-1; 8 positions agree with TRBD2. J was trimmed by 6 bases and V by 5 bases; bases with no gene match: 15. The CDR3 totals 17 residues. Germline CDR1 reads SGHAT; CDR2 reads FQNNGV. This chain's CDR3 is CASSAMGARGGLNEQFF. DNA for the CDR3: TGTGCCAGCAGCGCCATGGGGGCACGGGGGGGCCTCAATGAGCAGTTCTTC.

CDR3 bases: TGTGCCAGTAACCCACAGGGGGCGGCTAATGAAAAACTGTTTTTT. Encoded protein: CASNPQGAANEKLFF. The chain has TRBV19 and TRBJ1-4; TRBD1 matches at 9 bases. Looked up from germline, CDR1 is LNHDA and CDR2 is SQIVND (reference sequence). Trimming cost V 7 bases and J 3 bases; bases outside gene matches: 6. The CDR3 runs 15 residues.

The CDR3, as DNA: TGTGCTAGTGGTTTGACAGGGGCAGAGACCCAGTACTTC. It codes for CASGLTGAETQYF. The chain combines TRBV12-5 with TRBJ2-5; 7 nucleotides line up with TRBD1. The CDR3 is 13 residues long. Germline-derived CDR1 and CDR2 are LGHNT and FRNRAP. V lost 2 bases to trimming and J lost 4 bases; unmatched junction nucleotides: 1.

V gene TRBV4-1 combines with J gene TRBJ1-1, with TRBD1 matching 8 bases. The germline gives CDR1 MGHRA, CDR2 YSYEKL. Trimming at V came to 5 bases and at J to 4 bases, leaving 9 bases not matched to a gene. CDR3 size: 15 residues. The CDR3 sequence: CASSSYRGEGTEAFF. CDR3 bases: TGCGCCAGCAGCTCCTACAGGGGGGAGGGCACTGAAGCTTTCTTT.

In regard to this clone: The sample has other DNA sequences that encode this CDR3 too. The chain joins TRBV7-3 to TRBJ1-1, with 9 bases lining up with TRBD1. The CDR3 runs 17 residues. Germline CDR1 and CDR2: SGHTA and FQGTGA. V shed 9 bases and J 4 bases; nucleotides not matched to a gene: 18. The DNA for the CDR3 is TGTGCCAGTAGCCCCTCCGGGGACAGGGCGGCGGGCACTGAAGCTTTCTTT. This encodes CASSPSGDRAAGTEAFF. Filled out from reference TRBV7-3 and TRBJ1-1, the complete variable domain reads GAGVSQTPSNKVTEKGKYVELRCDPISGHTALYWYRQSLGQGPEFLIYFQGTGAADDSGLPNDRFFAVRPEGSVSTLKIQRTERGDSAVYLCASSPSGDRAAGTEAFFGQGTRLTVV.

The chain carries TRBV7-2 and TRBJ1-1; 8 bases agree with TRBD1. The germline CDR1 and CDR2 sequences are SGHTA and FQGNSA. Trimming took 3 bases from V and 0 from J; bases not matched to a gene: 6. The CDR3 sequence is 16 residues long. The CDR3 is CASSFLTGVMNTEAFF. The CDR3 DNA reads TGTGCCAGCAGCTTCCTGACAGGGGTGATGAACACTGAAGCTTTCTTT. Drawing the rest from reference TRBV7-2 and TRBJ1-1, the complete variable domain is GAGVSQSPSNKVTEKGKDVELRCDPISGHTALYWYRQSLGQGLEFLIYFQGNSAPDKSGLPSDRFSAERTGGSVSTLTIQRTQQEDSAVYLCASSFLTGVMNTEAFFGQGTRLTVV.

The rearrangement uses TRBV28 and TRBJ2-4, with 10 bases aligning to TRBD1. This CDR3 has 14 amino acids. CDR1 and CDR2 (germline): MDHEN, SYDVKM. The J segment lost 15 bases and the V segment lost 6 bases, leaving 14 bases of the junction unmatched. CDR3 in DNA: TGTGCCAGCAGGACAGGGGGCGCCGGTAGCGCATTGTACTTC. The encoded protein is CASRTGGAGSALYF.

Written as DNA, the CDR3 is TGTGCCAGCAGTGGTAGTGGGACAGCCACAGATACGCAGTATTTT. Translation gives CASSGSGTATDTQYF. The V gene is TRBV2, the J gene TRBJ2-3; 7 positions agree with TRBD1. Losses at the gene ends were 4 bases for V and 2 bases for J; bases not matched to a gene: 6. Germline CDR1 reads SNHLY; CDR2 reads FYNNEI. The CDR3 extends over 15 amino acids.

The rearrangement uses TRBV12-3 or TRBV12-4 and TRBJ1-2; weak D call: TRBD1 (6 bases). V lost 3 bases to trimming and J lost 10 bases, with 15 bases between them. This CDR3 region has 13 residues. The chain's CDR3 is CASSFTGNSFYTF. In DNA, the CDR3 is TGTGCCAGCAGTTTCACAGGGAATTCTTTCTACACCTTC.

This chain links TRBV3-1 (or the pseudogene TRBV3-2) with TRBJ1-1, with TRBD1 identical over 7 bases. This CDR3 has 13 residues. The trim removed 8 bases at V and 4 bases at J, leaving 7 bases unmatched. Germline V gene sequence: CDR1 LGHDT, CDR2 YNNKEL (reference sequence). CDR3 residues: CASSNRGGTEAFF. CDR3 bases: TGTGCCAGCTCAAACAGGGGAGGCACTGAAGCTTTCTTT.

V and J are TRBV19 and TRBJ1-6; the match to TRBD1 covers 9 bases. Germline CDR1 is LNHDA and CDR2 is SQIVND (reference sequence). After removal of 5 bases from V and 10 bases from J, the junction contained 6 bases not matched to a gene. The CDR3 contains 14 residues. In nucleotides, the CDR3 is TGTGCCAGTAGTGTGGACAGGGGTGACTCACCCCTCCACTTT. Protein product: CASSVDRGDSPLHF.

The chain carries TRBV7-8 and TRBJ1-1; D is unresolved. Trimming took 1 base from V and 2 from J, leaving 5 bases between them. Germline V lookup: CDR1 SGHVS, CDR2 FQNEAQ. The CDR3 contains 13 residues. CDR3 loop: CASSLVVNTEAFF. The CDR3 bases are TGTGCCAGCAGCTTAGTAGTTAACACTGAAGCTTTCTTT.

This clone was seen a handful of times. The chain recombines TRBV19 with TRBJ1-1, with D perhaps matching TRBD1 (6 bases). Germline V CDR1 and CDR2: LNHDA, SQIVND (reference sequence). This CDR3 contains 15 residues. V was trimmed by 4 bases and J by 1 base, leaving 13 bases between them. CDR3 loop: CASSTLDRKNTEAFF. CDR3 nucleotides: TGTGCCAGTAGTACCCTGGACAGAAAGAACACTGAAGCTTTCTTT.

The gene calls are TRBV10-1 and TRBJ2-7; D remains ambiguous. The CDR3 sequence is 12 residues long. V was cut by 0 bases and J by 5 bases, with 5 bases left in between. The germline gives CDR1 WNHNN, CDR2 SYGVQD (reference sequence). The CDR3 here is CASSESGHEQYF. For the CDR3, the DNA is TGCGCCAGCAGTGAGTCGGGCCACGAGCAGTACTTC.

The chain couples TRBV9 to TRBJ1-5; weak D call: TRBD1 (6 bases). The V end lost 0 bases, the J end lost 7 bases, and 20 bases lay between the germline ends. The CDR3 contains 17 residues. Germline V CDR1 and CDR2: SGDLS, YYNGEE. This chain's CDR3 is CASSVVCQVGGGQPQHF. The CDR3 bases are TGTGCCAGCAGCGTAGTATGCCAGGTTGGGGGCGGACAGCCCCAGCATTTT.

V gene TRBV2 combines with J gene TRBJ1-2, with 7 positions matching TRBD1. V shed 7 bases, J shed 0 bases, and the junction held 5 bases outside the gene matches. The CDR3 is 14 residues long. Germline-derived CDR1 and CDR2 are SNHLY and FYNNEI. The DNA for the CDR3 is TGTGCCAGCACCAGACAGGGAGCTAACTATGGCTACACCTTC. This sequence encodes CASTRQGANYGYTF.

The chain couples TRBV29-1 to TRBJ2-1; TRBD2 aligns across 7 bases. CDR3 length equals 13 residues. V trimming: 7 bases; J trimming: 1 base; junction bases outside the gene matches: 4. Germline-derived CDR1 and CDR2 are SQVTM and ANQGSEA. CDR3 in amino acids: CSGEGGSYNEQFF. The CDR3, as DNA: TGCAGCGGGGAGGGAGGTTCCTACAATGAGCAGTTCTTC.

The CDR3 coding sequence is TGTGCCAGCAGCTTAGGGGTGTCGGGGAAGGAGACCCAGTACTTC. It is translated as CASSLGVSGKETQYF. This chain connects TRBV7-6 to TRBJ2-5, with D possibly matching TRBD2 (5 bases). This CDR3 contains 15 residues. Trimming took 1 base from V and 5 from J, leaving 14 bases between them. Germline loops: CDR1 SGHVS, CDR2 FNYEAQ. The entire variable domain, with the rest obtained from reference TRBV7-6 and TRBJ2-5, is as follows: GAGVSQSPRYKVTKRGQDVALRCDPISGHVSLYWYRQALGQGPEFLTYFNYEAQQDKSGLPNDRFSAERPEGSISTLTIQRTEQRDSAMYRCASSLGVSGKETQYFGPGTRLLVL.

V and J are TRBV18 and TRBJ1-4; 9 nucleotides agree with TRBD1. The CDR3 length is 15 residues. The V and J ends lost 3 bases and 7 bases, in that order; junction bases with no gene match: 6. Germline CDR1 reads KGHSH; CDR2 reads LQKENI. This chain's CDR3 is CASSPADRGGEKLFF. The CDR3 DNA reads as TGTGCCAGCTCACCCGCGGACAGGGGAGGTGAAAAACTGTTTTTT.

V usage is TRBV10-3 and J usage is TRBJ1-5; 10 bases match TRBD1. With V trimmed by 4 bases and J by 2 bases, 2 bases remained unmatched. Germline CDR1 and CDR2: ENHRY and SYGVKD. CDR3 length: 15 residues. The CDR3: CAISGGTGGNQPQHF. In nucleotides, the CDR3 is TGTGCCATCAGTGGCGGGACAGGGGGCAATCAGCCCCAGCATTTT.

The V and J genes are TRBV5-4 and TRBJ2-2; D may be TRBD2 (7 bases). The CDR3 is 16 amino acids. Trimming took off 3 bases at V and 0 bases at J, with 12 bases between the two ends. Germline V gene data show CDR1 as SGHNT and CDR2 as YYREEE (reference sequence). Here the CDR3 reads CASSSRGGTNTGELFF. CDR3 DNA sequence: TGTGCCAGCAGCTCCCGCGGGGGCACGAACACCGGGGAGCTGTTTTTT.

The chain carries TRBV19 and TRBJ1-3; 8 nucleotides line up with TRBD1. Germline lookup yields CDR1 LNHDA and CDR2 SQIVND (reference sequence). The V gene end was trimmed by 5 bases and the J gene end by 14 bases; junction bases not matched to a gene: 8. The CDR3 sequence is 12 residues long. The DNA for the CDR3 is TGTGCCAGTAGTTACCCAGGGGGCCTGCTATATTTT. Its protein product is CASSYPGGLLYF.

The V gene is TRBV5-1, the J gene TRBJ1-4; perhaps TRBD1 as D (5 bases). CDR1 is SGHRS and CDR2 is YFSETQ in the germline V gene. This CDR3 is 15 amino acids long. V dropped 0 bases and J dropped 8 bases, with 14 bases sitting between them. The CDR3 DNA reads as TGCGCCAGCAGCTTGGTGGGGGGTCTGTTGGAAAAACTGTTTTTT. It yields the protein CASSLVGGLLEKLFF.

The rearrangement joins TRBV18 to TRBJ1-2; D may be TRBD1 (6 bases). Looked up from germline, CDR1 is KGHSH and CDR2 is LQKENI. This CDR3 has 14 residues. Between the trimmed V and J ends, which lost 0 bases and 3 bases, there was a span of 8 bases. The CDR3: CASSPPQGYYGYTF. The CDR3 DNA is TGTGCCAGCTCACCACCACAGGGATACTATGGCTACACCTTC.

This clone was detected once. The chain links TRBV19 to TRBJ1-5; 10 bases are shared with TRBD1. The CDR3 runs to 14 residues. The V segment lost 5 bases and the J segment 6 bases; nucleotides outside the gene matches: 4. Germline loops: CDR1 LNHDA, CDR2 SQIVND (reference sequence). The CDR3 protein is CASSADRGLQPQHF. CDR3 DNA sequence: TGTGCCAGTAGTGCCGACAGGGGGCTTCAGCCCCAGCATTTT.